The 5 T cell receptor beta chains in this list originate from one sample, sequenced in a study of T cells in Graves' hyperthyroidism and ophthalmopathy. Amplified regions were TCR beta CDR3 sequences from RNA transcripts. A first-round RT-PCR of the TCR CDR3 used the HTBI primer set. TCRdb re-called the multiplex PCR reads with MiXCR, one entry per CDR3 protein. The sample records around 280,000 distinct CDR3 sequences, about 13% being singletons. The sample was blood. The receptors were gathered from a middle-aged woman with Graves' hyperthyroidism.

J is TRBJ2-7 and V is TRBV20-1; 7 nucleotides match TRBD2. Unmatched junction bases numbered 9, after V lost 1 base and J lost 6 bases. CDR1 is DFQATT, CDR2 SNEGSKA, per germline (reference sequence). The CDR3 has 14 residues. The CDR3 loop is CSARVRGEVGEQYF. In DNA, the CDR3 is TGCAGTGCTAGAGTACGGGGGGAGGTGGGCGAGCAGTACTTC.

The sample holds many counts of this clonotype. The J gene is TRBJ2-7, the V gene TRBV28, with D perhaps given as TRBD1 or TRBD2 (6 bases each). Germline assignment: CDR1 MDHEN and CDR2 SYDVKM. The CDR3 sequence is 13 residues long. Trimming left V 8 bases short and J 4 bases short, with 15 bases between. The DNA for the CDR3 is TGTGCCAGCTCAAAACGGGGGCTGTACGAGCAGTACTTC. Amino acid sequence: CASSKRGLYEQYF.

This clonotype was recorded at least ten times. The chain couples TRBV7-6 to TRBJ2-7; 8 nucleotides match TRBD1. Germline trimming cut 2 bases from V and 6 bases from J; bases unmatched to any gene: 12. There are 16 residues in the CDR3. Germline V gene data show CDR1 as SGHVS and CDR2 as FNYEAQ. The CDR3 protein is CASSLRARTGRGEQYF. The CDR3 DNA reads TGTGCCAGCAGCTTAAGGGCCCGGACAGGGAGAGGCGAGCAGTACTTC.

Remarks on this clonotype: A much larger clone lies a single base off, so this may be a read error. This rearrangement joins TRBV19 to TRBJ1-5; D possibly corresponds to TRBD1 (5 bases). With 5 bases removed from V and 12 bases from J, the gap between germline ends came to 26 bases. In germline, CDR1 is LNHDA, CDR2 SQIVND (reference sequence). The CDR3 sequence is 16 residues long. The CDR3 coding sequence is TGTGCCAGTAGTCCCCCCCCCACGGAGAGGGGCAAGCTCCAGCATTTT. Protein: CASSPPPTERGKLQHF.

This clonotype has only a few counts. DNA of the CDR3: TGTGCCAGCAGTGAAACACAGGGGGTTAGTCTGAATGAGCAGTTCTTC. Its protein is CASSETQGVSLNEQFF. The J gene is TRBJ2-1, the V gene TRBV6-1, with TRBD1 matching over 8 bases. The CDR3 sequence is 16 residues long. The J segment lost 7 bases and the V segment lost 2 bases, leaving 10 bases of the junction unmatched. Germline values: CDR1 MNHNS, CDR2 SASEGT.